The clone carrying this TCR beta chain was counted only a few times. The antigen is undetermined. Germline CDR1 SQVTM, CDR2 ANQGSEA. Trimming removed 5 bases at V and 3 bases at J, with 9 bases between. This CDR3 spans 12 amino acids. The source of the sample is a study of regulatory T cells in long-lasting Graves disease. Both iRepertoire HTBI primers and Arm-PCR of CDR3 regions were used to build the TCR beta libraries. One entry per CDR3 protein results from TCRdb running MiXCR on the multiplex PCR reads. The sample contains 400,000 to 550,000 distinct CDR3 sequences, about a sixth of which appear only once. Study outcomes and limitations: It was possible that the small sample size reduced accuracy. Persistent-disease Graves' patients showed less TCR diversity than new cases.

As to time point: newly diagnosed GD, antithyroid drugs for less than 3 months. Construction of the TCR library relied on RNA isolated from PBMCs. The same sample was also used in a study of T cells in Graves' hyperthyroidism and ophthalmopathy. That work contributes: A model of 13 V-J pairs discriminated ophthalmopathy from stable hyperthyroidism.

The clonotype was recovered from a woman aged 30 to 39 with Graves disease. J is TRBJ2-3 and V is TRBV29-1; no firm D call. Material: peripheral blood mononuclear cells (PBMCs), obtained at new diagnosis, from a patient treated with antithyroid drugs. The CDR3 bases are TGCAGCGTTCAGGCGATAACAGATACGCAGTATTTT. Translated: CSVQAITDTQYF.